The 27 T cell receptor beta chains presented below share a single source sample, sequenced in a study of T cells in localized non-small cell lung cancer. Some clones are missing from TCRdb's copy, which holds only in-frame ones; the method was immunoSEQ multiplex PCR. Of more than 25,000 clones listed, 82% are singletons. This sample comprised peripheral blood, obtained before any cancer treatment. The receptors were sampled from a woman aged 40 to 75 with stage I lung adenocarcinoma.

The chain recombines TRBV28 with TRBJ1-2, with D perhaps matching TRBD1 (5 bases). The CDR3 runs 11 residues. Deletions cut 8 bases from V and 9 bases from J, with 13 bases between. Per germline, CDR1 MDHEN and CDR2 SYDVKM. This CDR3 reads CASETRGSYTF. The CDR3 bases are TGTGCCAGCGAAACCCGGGGCAGCTACACCTTC.

The chain uses TRBV9 and TRBJ1-4; 8 bases match TRBD1. V dropped 3 bases and J dropped 8; count of bases not matched to a gene: 9. The CDR3 has 15 amino acids. The V gene's germline CDR1 is SGDLS and CDR2 YYNGEE. As DNA, the CDR3 is TGTGCCAGCAGCGAGGACAGGGCTGGTGGGGAAAAACTGTTTTTT. This encodes CASSEDRAGGEKLFF.

This clone was detected once. This chain uses TRBV19 with TRBJ2-1, with 7 nucleotides matching TRBD2. The CDR3 has 15 residues. Germline CDR1 is LNHDA and CDR2 is SQIVND (reference sequence). Trimming removed 6 bases from V and 0 bases from J; junction bases left unmatched: 5. The CDR3 coding sequence is TGTGCCAGTAGCAGCGGGGTCTACTCCTACAATGAGCAGTTCTTC. Its protein is CASSSGVYSYNEQFF.

Worth noting for this clone: One end of the junction is discordant with germline, which a read error may explain. Other nucleotide sequences from this sample produce the same CDR3. The gene calls are TRBV2 and TRBJ2-2; TRBD1 matches 8 bases. The CDR3 length is 18 residues. Germline CDR1 is SNHLY and CDR2 is FYNNEI. CDR3 in DNA: TGTGCCAGCAGTGAACCGACAGGGGCCCGGGCGAACACAGGGGAGCTGTTTTTT. This translates into CASSEPTGARANTGELFF.

V is TRBV30 and J is TRBJ2-1, with D hard to call. Deletions cut 0 bases from V and 8 bases from J, with 5 bases between. Germline values: CDR1 GTSNPN, CDR2 SVGIG (reference sequence). This CDR3 comprises 11 residues. In nucleotides, the CDR3 is TGTGCCTGGAGTGTACTTCATGAGCAGTTCTTC. This sequence encodes CAWSVLHEQFF.

V and J are TRBV29-1 and TRBJ1-2, with D uncertain. From germline, CDR1 is SQVTM and CDR2 ANQGSEA. V was clipped by 7 bases and J by 3 bases, with 12 bases between them. The CDR3 has 12 residues. CDR3 protein: CSAGQDYYGYTF. CDR3 nucleotide sequence: TGCAGCGCGGGCCAGGACTACTATGGCTACACCTTC.

The V gene is TRBV7-2, the J gene TRBJ1-2, with 7 nucleotides matching TRBD1. The ends lost 1 base at V and 5 bases at J; junction bases unmatched: 7. Germline-derived CDR1 and CDR2 are SGHTA and FQGNSA. The length of the CDR3 is 15 residues. The CDR3 DNA is TGTGCCAGCAGCTTAGAAGGGGGCAGGGTTTATGGCTACACCTTC. It is translated as CASSLEGGRVYGYTF.

Only one count was recorded for this clone. V gene TRBV7-2 combines with J gene TRBJ1-6, with 8 bases that match TRBD1. This CDR3 spans 16 amino acids. Losses at the gene ends were 3 bases for V and 1 base for J; bases not matched to a gene: 2. The germline CDR1 and CDR2 sequences are SGHTA and FQGNSA. The CDR3 coding sequence is TGTGCCAGCAGCTTGACAGGGGAATCCTATAATTCACCCCTCCACTTT. Translating it yields CASSLTGESYNSPLHF.

This clone was observed a single time. This chain joins TRBV10-1 and TRBJ2-2, with D possibly matching TRBD2 (5 bases). The CDR3 loop spans 15 amino acids. Trimming pared 0 bases from V and 4 bases from J, leaving 9 bases between. Per germline, CDR1 WNHNN and CDR2 SYGVQD (reference sequence). CDR3 region: CASSESRALTGELFF. DNA for the CDR3: TGCGCCAGCAGTGAGTCGAGGGCGCTCACCGGGGAGCTGTTTTTT.

The gene calls are TRBV6-1 and TRBJ2-5; TRBD1 agrees at 7 bases. The CDR3 is made up of 13 amino acids. Germline CDR1 and CDR2: MNHNS and SASEGT. Trimming at V came to 10 bases and at J to 1 base, leaving 6 bases not matched to a gene. CDR3 in amino acids: CATTGNLQETQYF. DNA for the CDR3: TGTGCCACGACAGGGAACCTCCAAGAGACCCAGTACTTC.

CDR3 in amino acids: CASSLLPFQETQYF. CDR3 sequence (DNA): TGTGCCAGCAGCTTACTTCCGTTCCAAGAGACCCAGTACTTC. The chain combines TRBV7-2 with TRBJ2-5; D remains unclear. V lost 2 bases and J lost 1, with 8 bases in between. This CDR3 contains 14 residues. Germline V CDR1 and CDR2: SGHTA, FQGNSA.

A single count supports this clone. The V and J genes are TRBV7-9 and TRBJ2-1; 7 bases map to TRBD2. Trimming at V came to 3 bases and at J to 6 bases, leaving 5 bases not matched to a gene. Germline values: CDR1 SEHNR, CDR2 FQNEAQ (reference sequence). The CDR3 spans 14 residues. CDR3 sequence reads: CASSLEGGSNEQFF. The CDR3 nucleotides read TGTGCCAGCAGCTTGGAGGGCGGGAGCAATGAGCAGTTCTTC.

The chain recombines TRBV7-3 with TRBJ2-1, with TRBD2 matching over 10 bases. The CDR3 runs to 16 residues. J lost 0 bases, V lost 5 bases, and 4 bases had no gene match. CDR1 and CDR2 from the germline V gene are SGHTA and FQGTGA. This CDR3 is CASSPLAGASYNEQFF. For the CDR3, the DNA is TGTGCCAGCAGCCCTCTAGCGGGGGCCTCCTACAATGAGCAGTTCTTC.

The chain couples TRBV6-5 to TRBJ2-2; D remains unclear. Germline-derived CDR1 and CDR2 are MNHEY and SVGAGI. Between the trimmed V and J ends, which lost 7 bases and 4 bases, there was a span of 10 bases. This CDR3 has 13 residues. CDR3 protein: CASTPGGTGELFF. The DNA for the CDR3 is TGTGCCAGCACCCCGGGTGGCACCGGGGAGCTGTTTTTT.

The genes are TRBV15 and TRBJ1-4; 7 nucleotides match TRBD1. Germline assignment: CDR1 LNHNV and CDR2 YYDKDF (reference sequence). This CDR3 comprises 14 residues. Losses at the gene ends were 5 bases for V and 5 bases for J; bases not matched to a gene: 5. Written as DNA, the CDR3 is TGTGCCACCAGCCGAGGGACAGCAAATGAAAAACTGTTTTTT. Translating gives CATSRGTANEKLFF.

The chain recombines TRBV11-3 with TRBJ1-6; D not resolved. CDR1 and CDR2 from the germline V gene are SGHNT and YENEEA. The CDR3 runs 13 residues. V was shortened by 0 bases and J by 11 bases, with 8 bases between the two germline ends. CDR3 protein: CASSLEKLAPLHF. CDR3 nucleotide sequence: TGTGCCAGCAGCTTAGAGAAATTAGCACCCCTCCACTTT. Combining the CDR3 with reference TRBV11-3 and TRBJ1-6 gives the whole variable domain EAGVVQSPRYKIIEKKQPVAFWCNPISGHNTLYWYLQNLGQGPELLIRYENEEAVDDSQLPKDRFSAERLKGVDSTLKIQPAELGDSAVYLCASSLEKLAPLHFGNGTRLTVT.

This clone was detected a few times. V gene TRBV7-2 combines with J gene TRBJ1-1, with TRBD1 as a possible D gene (6 bases). Trimming cost V 5 bases and J 1 base, with 14 bases left between them. The CDR3 runs 15 residues. Per the germline V gene, CDR1 is SGHTA and CDR2 is FQGNSA. The CDR3 DNA is TGTGCCAGCAGCAGGCACAGGGTTTCGAACACTGAAGCTTTCTTT. Its translation: CASSRHRVSNTEAFF. Filled out from reference TRBV7-2 and TRBJ1-1, the complete variable domain reads GAGVSQSPSNKVTEKGKDVELRCDPISGHTALYWYRQSLGQGLEFLIYFQGNSAPDKSGLPSDRFSAERTGGSVSTLTIQRTQQEDSAVYLCASSRHRVSNTEAFFGQGTRLTVV.

V gene TRBV6-5 combines with J gene TRBJ2-7; 11 nucleotides agree with TRBD2. V lost 10 bases, J lost 1 base, and 3 bases stayed unmatched. The CDR3 is 13 amino acids. Germline V gene data show CDR1 as MNHEY and CDR2 as SVGAGI. CDR3 DNA sequence: TGTGCCACCAGACTAGCGGGATCCTACGAGCAGTACTTC. Translation gives CATRLAGSYEQYF.

The J gene is TRBJ2-5, the V gene TRBV9, with TRBD1 matching over 9 bases. Matching the DNA end better, TRBJ2-7 makes the J call doubtful. CDR3 length: 16 amino acids. Germline V gene data show CDR1 as SGDLS and CDR2 as YYNGEE. Here the CDR3 reads CASSDPPGQGSGEQYF. Written as DNA, the CDR3 is TGTGCCAGCAGCGACCCACCGGGACAGGGATCAGGCGAGCAGTACTTC.

The chain employs TRBV6-6 and TRBJ1-5; D is uncertain. The V gene's germline CDR1 is MNHNY and CDR2 SVGAGI (reference sequence). The CDR3 covers 13 residues. Between the trimmed V and J ends, which lost 6 bases and 2 bases, there was a span of 8 bases. The CDR3 sequence: CASSPSGNQPQHF. CDR3 DNA: TGTGCCAGCAGCCCCTCGGGCAATCAGCCCCAGCATTTT.

This sequence joins TRBV5-6 and TRBJ2-7; D is undetermined. The V gene's germline CDR1 is SGHDT and CDR2 YYEEEE. Trimming took 0 bases from V and 2 from J, leaving 15 bases between them. The CDR3 length is 16 residues. The CDR3 reads CASSLARWQPPYEQYF. In nucleotides, the CDR3 is TGTGCCAGCAGCTTGGCCCGGTGGCAGCCTCCCTACGAGCAGTACTTC.

The chain carries TRBV6-5 and TRBJ2-7; 7 positions match TRBD2. J lost 0 bases, V lost 2 bases, and 4 bases had no gene match. CDR1 is MNHEY, CDR2 SVGAGI, per germline. The CDR3 has 15 residues. CDR3: CASSYPRGSSYEQYF. The CDR3 DNA follows: TGTGCCAGCAGTTACCCGCGGGGGAGCTCCTACGAGCAGTACTTC.

The V gene is TRBV14, the J gene TRBJ2-3; a possible D gene is TRBD2 (5 bases). The CDR3 is made up of 15 amino acids. The V gene's germline CDR1 is SGHDN and CDR2 FVKESK. The V end lost 4 bases, the J end lost 4 bases, and 15 bases lay between the germline ends. In nucleotides, the CDR3 is TGTGCCAGCAGCCTGCCACTAGGACTTGCAGATACGCAGTATTTT. Its protein is CASSLPLGLADTQYF.

The V call is TRBV11-2, the J call TRBJ2-2; the D gene is possibly TRBD2 (5 bases). In germline, CDR1 is SGHAT, CDR2 FQNNGV. This CDR3 has 13 residues. The V gene lost 3 bases and the J gene lost 7 bases, with 9 bases spanning the gap. CDR3 nucleotides: TGTGCCAGCAGCTTCCTGAGGGACGGGGAGCTGTTTTTT. Protein: CASSFLRDGELFF. Full variable domain (rest looked up from reference TRBV11-2 and TRBJ2-2): EAGVAQSPRYKIIEKRQSVAFWCNPISGHATLYWYQQILGQGPKLLIQFQNNGVVDDSQLPKDRFSAERLKGVDSTLKIQPAKLEDSAVYLCASSFLRDGELFFGEGSRLTVL.

The V call is TRBV14, the J call TRBJ2-5; 10 bases are shared with TRBD2. This CDR3 spans 20 amino acids. Trimming cost V 0 bases and J 0 bases; bases outside gene matches: 13. Germline CDR1 reads SGHDN; CDR2 reads FVKESK. CDR3 region: CASSQDISTLLAGYQETQYF. CDR3 coding DNA: TGTGCCAGCAGCCAAGACATTTCAACCCTACTAGCGGGGTACCAAGAGACCCAGTACTTC.

The chain employs TRBV2 and TRBJ1-2; TRBD1 aligns across 7 bases. Germline V gene lookup returns CDR1 SNHLY and CDR2 FYNNEI. J lost 4 bases, V lost 6 bases, and 8 bases had no gene match. The length of the CDR3 is 14 residues. Written as DNA, the CDR3 is TGTGCCAGCAGCGCGACAGGGATGAGCTATGGCTACACCTTC. Translated: CASSATGMSYGYTF.

This clone was recorded once. V usage is TRBV19 and J usage is TRBJ2-7, with D possibly TRBD2 on 7 matching bases. CDR1 LNHDA and CDR2 SQIVND come from the germline V gene (reference sequence). The CDR3 length is 16 residues. Deletions cut 6 bases from V and 0 bases from J, with 18 bases between. The chain's CDR3 is CASSPSGRGSSYEQYF. DNA for the CDR3: TGTGCCAGTAGCCCCTCGGGGAGGGGGAGCTCCTACGAGCAGTACTTC.